Below are 15 T cell receptor beta chains sequenced from a single sample in a study of blood T cell repertoires in COVID-19. Sequenced by immunoSEQ multiplex PCR; TCRdb stores in-frame clones only, minus some. The top ten clones hold roughly 1.2% of a sample with a few hundred thousand clones, 70% to 90% of them seen once. The sequenced sample was PBMCs or T cells enriched from blood (not recorded which). The receptors stem from a woman between 18 and 29 years old who had recovered from COVID-19.

The chain has TRBV21-1 and TRBJ2-3; the tabulated D call, TRBD2, remains unverified against the DNA. TRBV21-1 is a recognized pseudogene. This CDR3 contains 19 residues. The CDR3 coding sequence is TGTGCCAGCAGCTTCCTAGCGGTTAGGGGCGCGAGGATCACAGATACGCAGTATTTT. Translating gives CASSFLAVRGARITDTQYF.

Points on this clone: This CDR3 is also generated by other DNA sequences in the sample. The J gene is TRBJ1-5, the V gene TRBV5-1; TRBD1 might be the D (6 bases). This CDR3 region has 15 residues. V was trimmed by 0 bases and J by 1 base, leaving 8 bases between them. Germline V gives CDR1 SGHRS, CDR2 YFSETQ. CDR3 sequence (DNA): TGCGCCAGCAGCTTGGCCGGACAGAGCAATCAGCCCCAGCATTTT. Translating it yields CASSLAGQSNQPQHF. The full variable domain, completed using reference TRBV5-1 and TRBJ1-5, is KAGVTQTPRYLIKTRGQQVTLSCSPISGHRSVSWYQQTPGQGLQFLFEYFSETQRNKGNFPGRFSGRQFSNSRSEMNVSTLELGDSALYLCASSLAGQSNQPQHFGDGTRLSIL.

This clone came up once. V and J are TRBV11-1 and TRBJ2-3; 7 nucleotides line up with TRBD2. There are 16 residues in the CDR3. The germline gives CDR1 SGHAT, CDR2 FQDESV (reference sequence). Losses at the gene ends were 3 bases for V and 3 bases for J; bases not matched to a gene: 9. The CDR3 region is CASSFAGAGFTDTQYF. Here the CDR3 DNA reads TGTGCCAGCAGCTTCGCCGGAGCGGGGTTTACAGATACGCAGTATTTT.

The rearrangement joins TRBV7-9 to TRBJ1-1; tentative D call: TRBD1 (5 bases). Germline V CDR1 and CDR2: SEHNR, FQNEAQ (reference sequence). Trimming stripped 1 base from V and 2 bases from J, with 14 bases between. The CDR3 spans 16 residues. The CDR3 region has the DNA TGTGCCAGCAGCTTAGACAGGTACTCACAAAACACTGAAGCTTTCTTT. This sequence encodes CASSLDRYSQNTEAFF.

The rearrangement joins TRBV27 to TRBJ1-5; tentative D call: TRBD1 (5 bases). Germline assignment: CDR1 MNHEY and CDR2 SMNVEV (reference sequence). V was cut by 5 bases and J by 0 bases, with 8 bases left in between. The CDR3 consists of 14 residues. The CDR3 sequence is CASSPQASNQPQHF. In DNA form, the CDR3 reads TGTGCCAGCAGTCCACAGGCTAGCAATCAGCCCCAGCATTTT.

The chain links TRBV2 to TRBJ1-1; TRBD1 is a possible D gene (6 bases). This CDR3 region has 14 residues. Between the trimmed V and J ends, which lost 6 bases and 0 bases, there was a span of 11 bases. From germline, CDR1 is SNHLY and CDR2 FYNNEI. CDR3 sequence reads: CASRAGVLNTEAFF. For the CDR3, the DNA is TGTGCCAGCAGGGCAGGGGTCTTGAACACTGAAGCTTTCTTT.

Only a few counts were recorded for this clone. The chain has TRBV28 and TRBJ1-5, with D perhaps TRBD1 (6 bases). V was trimmed by 3 bases and J by 1 base, leaving 13 bases between them. The germline V gene encodes CDR1 MDHEN and CDR2 SYDVKM. The CDR3 length is 16 residues. In DNA, the CDR3 is TGTGCCAGCAGTTTGAACAGGGTCCCGAGCAATCAGCCCCAGCATTTT. Amino acid sequence: CASSLNRVPSNQPQHF.

The genes are TRBV7-2 and TRBJ1-2, with D possibly being TRBD1 (6 bases). CDR3 size: 17 residues. Germline V gene sequence: CDR1 SGHTA, CDR2 FQGNSA. V was clipped by 1 base and J by 6 bases, with 21 bases between them. CDR3 DNA sequence: TGTGCCAGCAGCTTAGTAAGTCCTTGGGACAACAAACATGGCTACACCTTC. Encoded protein: CASSLVSPWDNKHGYTF.

J is TRBJ2-7 and V is TRBV6-5; 9 bases align to TRBD2. The J segment lost 6 bases and the V segment lost 8 bases, leaving 14 bases of the junction unmatched. Germline values: CDR1 MNHEY, CDR2 SVGAGI. This CDR3 has 15 residues. Written as DNA, the CDR3 is TGTGCCAGCGGGAGTCTAGCGGGGACAAGCGGCGAGCAGTACTTC. This gives the protein CASGSLAGTSGEQYF.

The genes are TRBV6-6 and TRBJ1-1; unclear D gene. Germline assignment: CDR1 MNHNY and CDR2 SVGAGI (reference sequence). The length of the CDR3 is 12 residues. Trimming removed 6 bases at V and 8 bases at J, with 13 bases between. CDR3 amino acids: CASSDKPAEAFF. CDR3 nucleotide sequence: TGTGCCAGCAGCGACAAACCAGCAGAAGCTTTCTTT.

The chain recombines TRBV18 with TRBJ2-7; TRBD1 might be the D (6 bases). This CDR3 has 13 amino acids. Trimming cost V 6 bases and J 1 base, with 10 bases left between them. Germline V gene lookup returns CDR1 KGHSH and CDR2 LQKENI. The CDR3 DNA reads as TGTGCCAGCTCGCTAGGACAGTCCTACGAGCAGTACTTC. Residues: CASSLGQSYEQYF.

The chain combines TRBV3-1 (or the pseudogene TRBV3-2) with TRBJ1-2, with D tentatively TRBD1 (6 bases). CDR1 LGHDT and CDR2 YNNKEL come from the germline V gene (reference sequence). This CDR3 has 20 residues. Trimming took 4 bases from V and 3 from J, leaving 30 bases between them. The CDR3 reads CASSPSSPGVRDTSYYGYTF. CDR3 in DNA: TGTGCCAGCAGCCCCAGCAGCCCCGGAGTTCGGGACACCTCTTACTATGGCTACACCTTC.

Remarks on this clone: The same CDR3 can be traced to other DNA sequences in this sample. J is TRBJ2-6 and V is TRBV18; D might be TRBD1 (5 bases). V shed 3 bases and J shed 1 base, with 7 bases lying between them. CDR1 and CDR2 (germline): KGHSH, LQKENI. The CDR3 consists of 15 residues. CDR3 sequence reads: CASSPQGSGANVLTF. Here the CDR3 DNA reads TGTGCCAGCTCACCGCAGGGATCTGGGGCCAACGTCCTGACTTTC.

J is TRBJ2-3 and V is TRBV27; TRBD2 matches at 7 bases. This CDR3 contains 15 residues. With 2 bases clipped from V and 5 bases from J, the junction kept 7 bases outside the gene matches. Looked up from germline, CDR1 is MNHEY and CDR2 is SMNVEV (reference sequence). DNA for the CDR3: TGTGCCAGCAGTTTAGGAGTACTAGCGAAAGATACGCAGTATTTT. Translated: CASSLGVLAKDTQYF.

The gene calls are TRBV6-5 and TRBJ1-3; D is perhaps TRBD1 (5 bases). CDR1 is MNHEY and CDR2 is SVGAGI in the germline V gene. V lost 0 bases, J lost 2 bases, and 11 bases lay in between. The CDR3 is made up of 16 amino acids. DNA for the CDR3: TGTGCCAGCAGTTACTCGGGGCGCCTCGCTGGAAACACCATATATTTT. This gives the protein CASSYSGRLAGNTIYF.